These T cell receptor beta chains were read from a single sample in a study of cytomegalovirus exposure and HLA in healthy donors. Data came from immunoSEQ multiplex PCR; TCRdb stores just in-frame clones and leaves some out. Here the sample spans about 170,000 clones, roughly two thirds being singletons. Sequencing was done on a sample of PBMCs. The source of these receptors is a woman under 30 in good health and CMV-seropositive. The CDR3 runs from the conserved cysteine through the conserved F or W. Each record gives: J gene, clone size, V gene, D gene, CDR3 protein, CDR3 DNA. D genes are given only for firm matches. Not all rows give a size; the values are once, few, many and, for expanded clones, a class.

j_gene: TRBJ2-5; abundance: .; v_gene: TRBV19; d_gene: TRBD1; CDR3aa: CASSLSGGETQYF; CDR3nt: TGTGCCAGTAGTCTTTCAGGGGGAGAGACCCAGTACTTC
j_gene: TRBJ1-1; abundance: once; v_gene: TRBV7-2; d_gene: .; CDR3aa: CASSPRGATEAFF; CDR3nt: TGTGCCAGCAGCCCCCGGGGGGCCACTGAAGCTTTCTTT
j_gene: TRBJ1-5; abundance: .; v_gene: TRBV18; d_gene: .; CDR3aa: CASSREFFSNQPQHF; CDR3nt: TGTGCCAGCTCGAGAGAATTCTTCAGCAATCAGCCCCAGCATTTT
j_gene: TRBJ2-3; abundance: few; v_gene: TRBV9; d_gene: .; CDR3aa: CASSVGGGRDTQYF; CDR3nt: TGTGCCAGCAGCGTAGGGGGGGGGCGGGATACGCAGTATTTT
j_gene: TRBJ1-5; abundance: .; v_gene: TRBV2; d_gene: .; CDR3aa: CASRRTESNQPQHF; CDR3nt: TGTGCCAGCAGAAGGACAGAAAGCAATCAGCCCCAGCATTTT
j_gene: TRBJ2-1; abundance: .; v_gene: TRBV9; d_gene: TRBD2; CDR3aa: CASSVLAGNEQFF; CDR3nt: TGTGCCAGCAGCGTGTTAGCGGGAAATGAGCAGTTCTTC
j_gene: TRBJ2-2; abundance: .; v_gene: TRBV7-3; d_gene: TRBD2; CDR3aa: CASSLTSGARTGELFF; CDR3nt: TGTGCCAGCAGCTTAACTAGCGGGGCCCGCACCGGGGAGCTGTTTTTT
j_gene: TRBJ2-1; abundance: .; v_gene: TRBV7-2; d_gene: .; CDR3aa: CASSFRGGKQFF; CDR3nt: TGTGCCAGCAGCTTTAGGGGAGGTAAGCAGTTCTTC
j_gene: TRBJ1-1; abundance: few; v_gene: TRBV5-4; d_gene: .; CDR3aa: CASSLGGQGPTEAFF; CDR3nt: TGTGCCAGCAGCTTGGGGGGGCAGGGGCCCACTGAAGCTTTCTTT
j_gene: TRBJ1-1; abundance: .; v_gene: TRBV7-9; d_gene: TRBD1; CDR3aa: CASSLGQGQVEAFF; CDR3nt: TGTGCCAGCAGCTTAGGACAGGGTCAGGTTGAAGCTTTCTTT
j_gene: TRBJ1-5; abundance: .; v_gene: TRBV27; d_gene: .; CDR3aa: CASSSKQGERQPQHF; CDR3nt: TGTGCCAGCAGCTCAAAACAGGGTGAGAGGCAGCCCCAGCATTTT
j_gene: TRBJ2-3; abundance: .; v_gene: TRBV14; d_gene: .; CDR3aa: CASSQGVLSTDTQYF; CDR3nt: TGTGCCAGCAGCCAGGGCGTGTTATCCACAGATACGCAGTATTTT
j_gene: TRBJ2-5; abundance: .; v_gene: TRBV30; d_gene: .; CDR3aa: CAWSMWGGRETQYF; CDR3nt: TGTGCCTGGAGTATGTGGGGGGGGCGGGAGACCCAGTACTTC
j_gene: TRBJ2-2; abundance: .; v_gene: TRBV21-1; d_gene: .; CDR3aa: CASSKDPGSLGRWLDTGELFF; CDR3nt: TGTGCCAGCAGCAAAGACCCGGGGAGCCTAGGGCGTTGGCTAGACACCGGGGAGCTGTTTTTT
j_gene: TRBJ2-7; abundance: .; v_gene: TRBV4-3; d_gene: .; CDR3aa: CASSQDQSEASYEQYF; CDR3nt: TGCGCCAGCAGCCAAGACCAGTCGGAGGCGTCCTACGAGCAGTACTTC
j_gene: TRBJ2-7; abundance: .; v_gene: TRBV6-5; d_gene: .; CDR3aa: CASSGTYSSYEQYF; CDR3nt: TGTGCCAGCAGTGGGACTTATAGCTCCTACGAGCAGTACTTC
j_gene: TRBJ2-7; abundance: few; v_gene: TRBV6-1; d_gene: .; CDR3aa: CASSEVGAAYEQYF; CDR3nt: TGTGCCAGCAGTGAAGTTGGGGCCGCCTACGAGCAGTACTTC
j_gene: TRBJ2-7; abundance: .; v_gene: TRBV4-2; d_gene: TRBD2; CDR3aa: CASSQDPASGDIYEQYF; CDR3nt: TGTGCCAGCAGCCAAGATCCCGCTAGCGGGGATATTTACGAGCAGTACTTC
j_gene: TRBJ2-1; abundance: .; v_gene: TRBV18; d_gene: TRBD2; CDR3aa: CASSQMTSGGYNEQFF; CDR3nt: TGTGCCAGCTCACAAATGACTAGCGGGGGGTATAATGAGCAGTTCTTC
j_gene: TRBJ2-1; abundance: few; v_gene: TRBV7-2; d_gene: TRBD1; CDR3aa: CASSGTGQAEQFF; CDR3nt: TGTGCCAGCAGCGGCACGGGACAGGCTGAGCAGTTCTTC
j_gene: TRBJ2-3; abundance: .; v_gene: TRBV28; d_gene: TRBD2; CDR3aa: CASSYSGGDTDTQYF; CDR3nt: TGTGCCAGCAGTTATAGCGGGGGAGACACAGATACGCAGTATTTT
j_gene: TRBJ1-6; abundance: .; v_gene: TRBV11-2; d_gene: .; CDR3aa: CASSLDGGATYNSPLHF; CDR3nt: TGTGCCAGCAGCTTAGATGGAGGGGCAACCTATAATTCACCCCTCCACTTT
j_gene: TRBJ1-4; abundance: .; v_gene: TRBV7-2; d_gene: .; CDR3aa: CASSWGRGAGEKLFF; CDR3nt: TGTGCCAGCAGCTGGGGGCGGGGGGCAGGCGAAAAACTGTTTTTT
j_gene: TRBJ2-3; abundance: once; v_gene: TRBV14; d_gene: .; CDR3aa: CASSQEGREITDTQYF; CDR3nt: TGTGCCAGCAGCCAAGAAGGTCGGGAAATCACAGATACGCAGTATTTT
j_gene: TRBJ1-2; abundance: .; v_gene: TRBV28; d_gene: .; CDR3aa: CASSSGGSGGYTF; CDR3nt: TGTGCCAGCAGTTCCGGCGGGTCTGGAGGCTACACCTTC
j_gene: TRBJ1-3; abundance: .; v_gene: TRBV4-3; d_gene: .; CDR3aa: CASSQGTSSGNTIYF; CDR3nt: TGCGCCAGCAGCCAAGGGACAAGCTCTGGAAACACCATATATTTT
j_gene: TRBJ2-3; abundance: .; v_gene: TRBV15; d_gene: .; CDR3aa: CATSGIGGGSTDTQYF; CDR3nt: TGTGCCACCAGCGGGATAGGGGGGGGTAGCACAGATACGCAGTATTTT
j_gene: TRBJ2-2; abundance: .; v_gene: TRBV7-2; d_gene: TRBD2; CDR3aa: CASSLALAGVTGELFF; CDR3nt: TGTGCCAGCAGCTTAGCCCTAGCGGGGGTCACCGGGGAGCTGTTTTTT
j_gene: TRBJ1-2; abundance: .; v_gene: TRBV5-6; d_gene: .; CDR3aa: CASSLGSGYYGYTF; CDR3nt: TGTGCCAGCAGCTTGGGTTCGGGGTACTATGGCTACACCTTC
j_gene: TRBJ1-2; abundance: once; v_gene: TRBV6-5; d_gene: .; CDR3aa: CASSYSTPRGGYGYTF; CDR3nt: TGTGCCAGCAGTTACTCGACTCCCCGGGGGGGGTATGGCTACACCTTC
j_gene: TRBJ2-7; abundance: few; v_gene: TRBV6-6; d_gene: TRBD1; CDR3aa: CASSYMEGGQGVKYF; CDR3nt: TGTGCCAGCAGTTATATGGAGGGTGGACAGGGTGTAAAGTACTTC
j_gene: TRBJ1-3; abundance: .; v_gene: TRBV7-2; d_gene: TRBD1; CDR3aa: CASSLGGIQSGNTIYF; CDR3nt: TGTGCCAGCAGCCTAGGGGGCATCCAATCTGGAAACACCATATATTTT
j_gene: TRBJ1-6; abundance: .; v_gene: TRBV27; d_gene: .; CDR3aa: CASRRQDSASSPLHF; CDR3nt: TGTGCCAGCAGACGACAGGACTCTGCTAGCTCACCCCTCCACTTT
j_gene: TRBJ1-5; abundance: .; v_gene: TRBV28; d_gene: TRBD1; CDR3aa: CASSPDRRDQPQHF; CDR3nt: TGTGCCAGCAGTCCGGACAGGCGAGATCAGCCCCAGCATTTT
j_gene: TRBJ2-3; abundance: few; v_gene: TRBV6-1; d_gene: TRBD2; CDR3aa: CASRLAQRGTDTQYF; CDR3nt: TGTGCCAGCAGACTAGCGCAAAGGGGCACAGATACGCAGTATTTT
j_gene: TRBJ1-4; abundance: .; v_gene: TRBV7-9; d_gene: TRBD1; CDR3aa: CASSPSVGDRGNEKLFF; CDR3nt: TGTGCCAGCAGCCCATCGGTCGGGGACAGGGGAAATGAAAAACTGTTTTTT
j_gene: TRBJ1-6; abundance: .; v_gene: TRBV5-1; d_gene: .; CDR3aa: CASSWGENNSPLHF; CDR3nt: TGCGCCAGCAGCTGGGGGGAAAATAATTCACCCCTCCACTTT
j_gene: TRBJ2-7; abundance: .; v_gene: TRBV7-8; d_gene: TRBD1; CDR3aa: CASSLRTGGNEQYF; CDR3nt: TGTGCCAGCAGCTTAAGGACAGGGGGCAACGAGCAGTACTTC
j_gene: TRBJ2-5; abundance: .; v_gene: TRBV14; d_gene: .; CDR3aa: CASSQDLLGGHRKYF; CDR3nt: TGTGCCAGCAGCCAAGATCTCCTCGGGGGTCACAGGAAGTACTTC
j_gene: TRBJ1-2; abundance: .; v_gene: TRBV5-6; d_gene: TRBD1; CDR3aa: CASSLGQVTNYGYTF; CDR3nt: TGTGCCAGCAGCCTCGGACAGGTCACCAACTATGGCTACACCTTC
j_gene: TRBJ2-7; abundance: .; v_gene: TRBV7-6; d_gene: TRBD2; CDR3aa: CASSLDASGAYEQYF; CDR3nt: TGTGCCAGCAGCTTAGATGCCAGCGGGGCCTACGAGCAGTACTTC
j_gene: TRBJ2-5; abundance: .; v_gene: TRBV5-1; d_gene: TRBD1; CDR3aa: CASSPSTGTKETQYF; CDR3nt: TGCGCCAGCAGCCCCTCGACAGGGACCAAAGAGACCCAGTACTTC
j_gene: TRBJ2-7; abundance: medium-sized; v_gene: TRBV12-2; d_gene: .; CDR3aa: CASRLQGEQYF; CDR3nt: TGTGCAAGTCGCTTACAGGGCGAGCAGTACTTC
j_gene: TRBJ2-7; abundance: .; v_gene: TRBV5-1; d_gene: .; CDR3aa: CASSLALEEQYF; CDR3nt: TGCGCCAGCAGCTTGGCCTTGGAGGAGCAGTACTTC
j_gene: TRBJ2-7; abundance: .; v_gene: TRBV2; d_gene: TRBD1; CDR3aa: CATSGTDNYEQYF; CDR3nt: TGTGCCACCTCCGGGACAGACAACTACGAGCAGTACTTC
j_gene: TRBJ2-5; abundance: .; v_gene: TRBV5-3; d_gene: .; CDR3aa: CARSPRASKNQETQYF; CDR3nt: TGTGCCAGAAGCCCCCGTGCCTCTAAAAACCAAGAGACCCAGTACTTC
j_gene: TRBJ1-1; abundance: .; v_gene: TRBV18; d_gene: .; CDR3aa: CASSMDSRTEAFF; CDR3nt: TGTGCCAGCTCTATGGACAGTCGGACTGAAGCTTTCTTT
j_gene: TRBJ1-2; abundance: .; v_gene: TRBV7-9; d_gene: .; CDR3aa: CASSRQGYGYTF; CDR3nt: TGTGCCAGCAGCCGGCAGGGGTATGGCTACACCTTC
j_gene: TRBJ1-2; abundance: .; v_gene: TRBV4-1; d_gene: .; CDR3aa: CASSQSAGGPYGYTF; CDR3nt: TGCGCCAGCAGCCAATCCGCGGGGGGCCCCTATGGCTACACCTTC
j_gene: TRBJ1-5; abundance: .; v_gene: TRBV23-1; d_gene: .; CDR3aa: CASSQSGGGVQPQHF; CDR3nt: TGCGCCAGCAGTCAATCAGGGGGGGGCGTTCAGCCCCAGCATTTT
j_gene: TRBJ1-2; abundance: once; v_gene: TRBV2; d_gene: .; CDR3aa: CASSEMRGTAGYTF; CDR3nt: TGTGCCAGCAGTGAGATGAGGGGGACGGCTGGCTACACCTTC
j_gene: TRBJ1-3; abundance: once; v_gene: TRBV4-3; d_gene: .; CDR3aa: CASSPGPGNTIYF; CDR3nt: TGCGCCAGCAGCCCTGGGCCCGGAAACACCATATATTTT
j_gene: TRBJ2-7; abundance: once; v_gene: TRBV27; d_gene: TRBD2; CDR3aa: CASKDGTSETYEQYF; CDR3nt: TGTGCCAGTAAAGACGGGACTAGCGAAACCTACGAGCAGTACTTC
j_gene: TRBJ1-1; abundance: .; v_gene: TRBV5-1; d_gene: .; CDR3aa: CASSLDWNTEAFF; CDR3nt: TGCGCCAGCAGCTTGGACTGGAACACTGAAGCTTTCTTT
j_gene: TRBJ1-2; abundance: .; v_gene: TRBV6-6; d_gene: TRBD1; CDR3aa: CASSLGQGSNYGYTF; CDR3nt: TGTGCCAGCAGTCTCGGACAGGGGAGTAACTATGGCTACACCTTC
j_gene: TRBJ2-1; abundance: .; v_gene: TRBV7-3; d_gene: .; CDR3aa: CASSLAVSSYNEQFF; CDR3nt: TGTGCCAGCAGCTTAGCGGTCAGCTCCTACAATGAGCAGTTCTTC
j_gene: TRBJ1-2; abundance: .; v_gene: TRBV19; d_gene: .; CDR3aa: CASSIGTAYGYTF; CDR3nt: TGTGCCAGTAGTATAGGGACAGCTTATGGCTACACCTTC